The sequence of this T cell receptor beta chain was determined in a study of T cell responses to AZD1222 COVID-19 vaccine (dated by TCRdb to about 2021). About the full investigation: Because spike-specific TCR depth and breadth did not differ between the two schedules, AZD1222 recipients who got a second dose at roughly 4 weeks were pooled with those who got a second dose at roughly 12 weeks. TCR sequencing covered 230 or so trial participants: 207 given two doses of AZD1222 and around 25 given two doses of MenACWY control vaccine. Trial participants were enrolled into age subgroups of 18-55, 56-69 and 70-plus years, which contained approximately 150, 28 and 58 TCR-sequenced participants, respectively. What the research found in general, with its limitations: After two AZD1222 doses, spike-specific TCR breadth and depth were significantly higher than at day 0 and than in MenACWY recipients. Participants were mostly white British and included more females than males, and it was suggested by the authors that clonal diversity may have been underestimated. Epitopes outside the regions mutated in the B.1.351 and B.1.1.7 variants were reportedly recognized by nearly half of the unique spike-specific TCRs. Because no samples from the day 14 peak response were available, repertoires could be characterized only after the peak T cell response. The 56-69-year group was small, and its depth increase did not reach significance, likely because of low power. The vaccine-associated CD4 TCRs covered the entire spike protein, and the dominant responses fell in regions 160-218 and 743-854. Conclusions about previously exposed vaccinees are limited because only 5 or 6 AZD1222 recipients were SARS-CoV-2 seropositive at baseline.

The CDR3 regions of human TCRbeta chains were analyzed by immunosequencing. For the original study's pipeline: TCRs in the repertoires were matched against a reference library of SARS-CoV-2-specific TCRs that had been generated with the MIRA antigen-specificity platform. Breadth was defined as the fraction of unique TCRs that were SARS-CoV-2-associated. Depth was defined as the fraction of total T cells that were SARS-CoV-2-associated. Each spike-specific TCR was assigned to its reactive spike region and to a CD4 or CD8 class using the MIRA data. Log10-transformed breadth and depth values were compared by one-way ANOVA with Sidak's multiple comparisons tests. In TCRdb, the immuneACCESS table is reduced to in-frame sequences with V and J assigned. These tables do not hold every clone; where another copy was compared, an unresolved V gene accounts for under half, and the others remain unexplained. That table furnishes V, J and clone size, whereas the DNA furnished D and trimming. Within this sample are 120,000 to 150,000 clones, with about 91% of them counted one time only. Jointly, the top ten make up approximately 16% of the sample.

From the cysteine through the phenylalanine, the CDR3 covers 13 amino acids. CDR3 DNA only is kept here, 39 bases in frame from base 1. After removal of 6 bases from V and 3 bases from J, the junction retains 4 bases not matched to a gene. Remarks on this clone: Its antigen is still unknown. No qualities accompany the bases; no much larger clone lies one base away.

Taken with the paper, the label for time point translates to: baseline before first vaccination. Vaccinee samples were obtained from the UK trials COV001 and COV002, which included a single-blind randomized controlled phase 2/3 trial of AZD1222 (ChAdOx1 nCoV-19) in healthy adults. Trial participant PBMC samples were collected at day 0 and day 28 after the second dose for TCRbeta chain sequencing. The chain uses TRBV12-3 or TRBV12-4 and TRBJ1-2; TRBD1 matches 7 bases in the middle. The material sequenced was peripheral blood, taken on day 0 of AZD1222 vaccination. The origin of this receptor is an adult in good health. The CDR3 reads CASRLQGYYGYTF. The nucleotide sequence is TGTGCCAGCAGACTACAGGGGTACTATGGCTACACCTTC.